This T cell receptor (beta chain) is from a study of control samples from healthy donors and cancer patients. This CDR3 is built from 13 residues. V was clipped by 0 bases and J by 5 bases, with 10 bases between them. The V gene's germline CDR1 is GTSNPN and CDR2 SVGIG (reference sequence). The data were produced by immunoSEQ multiplex PCR, yet TCRdb's version contains in-frame clones alone and is incomplete. The sample shows tens of thousands of clones, roughly 87% of them seen only once. The rearrangement joins TRBV30 to TRBJ2-5; D possibly corresponds to TRBD2 (5 bases). Material for sequencing was blood. The TCR sequence derives from a man in his forties or fifties in good health. In nucleotides, the CDR3 is TGTGCCTGGAGTGTCCGAGGGAGTGAGACCCAGTACTTC. Encoded protein: CAWSVRGSETQYF.